This TCR beta chain was sequenced for a study of blood T cell repertoires in COVID-19 (TCRdb year 2020). Describing the broader study: The collaborator samples originated in the United States, Italy and Spain and spanned the acute and convalescent phases of COVID-19. The prospective study material was composed of cDNA or gDNA derived from T cells, B-cell-depleted T cells, or PBMCs. The dataset comprised deeply sampled blood TCRbeta repertoires from subjects exposed to, actively infected with, or recovered from COVID-19. The repertoires were made available in a free public database intended to serve as a resource for research on the immune response to SARS-CoV-2. The samples were drawn from two sources: the first 160 participants of the ongoing ImmuneRACE study, and 1,254 subjects contributed by 6 global collaborators. A de-identified subject ID, COVID-19 status, age in years and sex were almost always included in the sample metadata. Where available, HLA class I and class II types were obtained from metadata supplied by the sample provider rather than from assay-based typing. Overall study outcomes, separate from this receptor: The quantity of clinical and demographic metadata differed by source and by participant and was supplied without curation.

TCRbeta CDR3 regions were amplified from genomic DNA by means of the immunoSEQ Assay, a bias-controlled multiplex PCR. In the paper's pipeline: The number of nucleated cells in each sample was estimated from the amplification of reference gene primers within the assay. Sequence reads were collapsed and filtered to measure the absolute abundance of every unique TCRbeta CDR3 rearrangement. Productive Simpson clonality was computed per sample as the square root of Simpson's diversity index over productive rearrangements. The source is immuneACCESS, and TCRdb retained only in-frame sequences with V and J called. Part of the clones is not carried over; for the studies checked, unresolved V genes explain less than half of this, and the remainder is unexplained. The V and J calls and clone size come from that table; D and trimming were worked out from the DNA. The sample table lists about 90,000 clones, roughly 92% of them with a count of one. Together, the top ten hold under 7.5% of the sample.

Collaborating institutions collected whole blood in K2EDTA tubes following their own protocols. Collaborator samples were shipped for TCRbeta analysis as frozen whole blood, isolated PBMCs, or DNA extracted from either sample type. Notes on this clone: What this receptor recognizes is not known. Per-nucleotide qualities are absent, and no much larger clonotype sits a single base away.

Germline trimming: 5 bases from V, 4 bases from J; junction bases outside gene matches: 8. The germline V gene sets CDR1 to SGHAT and CDR2 to FQNNGV. Measured from the cysteine to the phenylalanine, the CDR3 is 17 residues long. CDR3 DNA is the only sequence kept; it has 51 bases, read in frame from the first base. The sample comprised peripheral blood. The V gene is TRBV11-2 and the J gene is TRBJ2-6, with TRBD1 matching 10 junction bases. The sequence derives from an older woman with active COVID-19. The CDR3 is CASSPDRGRSGANVLTF. Here is the DNA: TGTGCCAGCAGCCCCGACAGGGGGCGAAGCGGGGCCAACGTCCTGACTTTC.